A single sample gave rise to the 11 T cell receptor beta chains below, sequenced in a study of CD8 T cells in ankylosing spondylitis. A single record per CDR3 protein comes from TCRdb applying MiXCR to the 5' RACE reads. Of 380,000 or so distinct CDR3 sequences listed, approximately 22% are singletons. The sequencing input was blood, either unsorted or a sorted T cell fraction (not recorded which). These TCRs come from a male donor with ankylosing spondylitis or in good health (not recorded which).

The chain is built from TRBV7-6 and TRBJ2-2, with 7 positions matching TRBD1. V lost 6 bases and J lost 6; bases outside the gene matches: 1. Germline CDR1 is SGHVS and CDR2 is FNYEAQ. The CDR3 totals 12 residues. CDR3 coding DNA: TGTGCCAGCAGAACAGGGGCCGGGGAGCTGTTTTTT. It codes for CASRTGAGELFF.

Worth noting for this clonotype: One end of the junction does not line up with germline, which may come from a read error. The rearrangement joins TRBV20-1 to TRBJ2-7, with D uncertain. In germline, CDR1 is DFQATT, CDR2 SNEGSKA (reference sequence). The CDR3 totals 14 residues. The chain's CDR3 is CSAREMGTSYEQNF. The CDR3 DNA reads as TGCAGTGCTAGAGAAATGGGCACCTCCTACGAGCAGAACTTC.

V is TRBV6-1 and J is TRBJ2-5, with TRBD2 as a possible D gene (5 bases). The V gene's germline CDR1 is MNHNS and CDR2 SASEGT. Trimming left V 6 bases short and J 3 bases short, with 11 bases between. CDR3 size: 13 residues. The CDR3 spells CASRLVGEETQYF. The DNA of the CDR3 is TGTGCCAGCAGGCTCGTCGGGGAAGAGACCCAGTACTTC.

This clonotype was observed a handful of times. Here the CDR3 reads CRALAGGRFYNEQFF. Here the CDR3 DNA reads TGCAGGGCTCTAGCGGGGGGGCGGTTCTACAATGAGCAGTTCTTC. This sequence joins TRBV20-1 and TRBJ2-1, with TRBD2 matching 12 bases. Germline lookup yields CDR1 DFQATT and CDR2 SNEGSKA (reference sequence). The CDR3 is made up of 15 amino acids.

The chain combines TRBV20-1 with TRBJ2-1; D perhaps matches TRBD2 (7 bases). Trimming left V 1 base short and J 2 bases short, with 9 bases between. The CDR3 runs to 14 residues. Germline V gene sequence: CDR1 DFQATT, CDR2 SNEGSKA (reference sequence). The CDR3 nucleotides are TGCAGTGCTAGAGGGGGGGGCGCCTACAATGAGCAGTTCTTC. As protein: CSARGGGAYNEQFF.

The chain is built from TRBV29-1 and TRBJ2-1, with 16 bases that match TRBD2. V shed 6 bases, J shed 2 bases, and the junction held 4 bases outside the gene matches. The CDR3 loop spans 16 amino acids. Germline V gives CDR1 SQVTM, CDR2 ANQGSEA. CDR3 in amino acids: CSVGGTSGGAYNEQFF. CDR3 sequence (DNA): TGCAGCGTGGGAGGGACTAGCGGGGGGGCCTACAATGAGCAGTTCTTC.

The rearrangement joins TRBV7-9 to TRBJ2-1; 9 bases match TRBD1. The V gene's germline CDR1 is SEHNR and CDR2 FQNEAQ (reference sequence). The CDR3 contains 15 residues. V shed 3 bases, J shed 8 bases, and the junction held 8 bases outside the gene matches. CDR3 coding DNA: TGTGCCAGCAGCTTCCGGGACAGGGTTATCTATGAGCAGTTCTTC. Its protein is CASSFRDRVIYEQFF.

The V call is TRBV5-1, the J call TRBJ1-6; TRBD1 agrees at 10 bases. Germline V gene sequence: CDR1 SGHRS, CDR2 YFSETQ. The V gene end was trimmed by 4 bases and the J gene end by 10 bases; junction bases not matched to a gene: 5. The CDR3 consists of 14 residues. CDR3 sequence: CASSPGQGRSPLHF. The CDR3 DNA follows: TGCGCCAGCAGCCCGGGACAGGGGAGGTCACCCCTCCACTTT.

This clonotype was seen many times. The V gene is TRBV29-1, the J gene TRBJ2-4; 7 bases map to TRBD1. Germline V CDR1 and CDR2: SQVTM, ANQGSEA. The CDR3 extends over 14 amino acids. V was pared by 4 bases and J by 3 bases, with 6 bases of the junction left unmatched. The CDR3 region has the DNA TGCAGCGTTGTCCGAGGGACAGTCAAAAACATTCAGTACTTC. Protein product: CSVVRGTVKNIQYF.

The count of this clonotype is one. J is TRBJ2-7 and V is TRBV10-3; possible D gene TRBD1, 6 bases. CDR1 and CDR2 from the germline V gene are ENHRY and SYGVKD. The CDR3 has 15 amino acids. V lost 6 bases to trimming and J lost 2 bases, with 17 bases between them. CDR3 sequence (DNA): TGTGCCATCAGCGAGCCGGGGCAGGGGCCCTACGAGCAGTACTTC. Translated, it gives CAISEPGQGPYEQYF.

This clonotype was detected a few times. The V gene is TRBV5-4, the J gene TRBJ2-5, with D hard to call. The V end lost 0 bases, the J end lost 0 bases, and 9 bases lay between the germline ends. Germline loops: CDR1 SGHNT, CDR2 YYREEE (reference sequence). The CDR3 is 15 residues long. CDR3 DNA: TGTGCCAGCAGCTTGGAACCCAGGAACCAAGAGACCCAGTACTTC. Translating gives CASSLEPRNQETQYF.